Detailed here is one T cell receptor (beta chain). These data are taken from a study of control samples from healthy donors and cancer patients. Profiled with immunoSEQ multiplex PCR; TCRdb holds only in-frame clones, not every one. The table lists roughly 200,000 clones, 85% to 95% of them singletons. Sequencing was done on a sample of blood. The TCR sequence derives from a man over 45 in good health.

The CDR3 bases are TGTGCCAGCAGCCAAGCGGGGGGCAATCAGCCCCAGCATTTT. Translated: CASSQAGGNQPQHF. The chain has TRBV14 and TRBJ1-5; weak D call: TRBD1 (5 bases). CDR1 is SGHDN and CDR2 is FVKESK in the germline V gene. The CDR3 extends over 14 amino acids. V lost 1 base to trimming and J lost 2 bases, with 6 bases between them.